These T cell receptor beta chains were read from a single sample in a study of blood T cell repertoires in COVID-19. Profiling relied on immunoSEQ multiplex PCR, and the TCRdb table lists in-frame clones only, not all of them. The repertoire holds 50,000 to 85,000 clones, with approximately 80% as singletons. Sample: peripheral blood. These receptors all come from a man aged 60-69 years with acute or convalescent COVID-19. The conserved cysteine and the conserved F or W are not part of the CDR3 here. Size values are once, few and many counts, or a class for expanded clones, and some rows have none.

TRBJ1-1,.,TRBV12-3/TRBV12-4,ASSLMGATEAF
TRBJ1-4,.,TRBV6-4,ASSGSRLSNEKLF
TRBJ1-2,once,TRBV4-2,ASSQVDSTNYGYT
TRBJ2-1,.,TRBV19,ASSIEGRYNEQF
TRBJ1-5,few,TRBV5-5,ASSVAGNYQPQH
TRBJ2-1,.,TRBV30,AWRHTGGSEQF
TRBJ1-1,.,TRBV30,AWSQSAGRKNTEAF
TRBJ2-5,.,TRBV18,ASSPVTRLAGSNTQY
TRBJ1-5,.,TRBV19,ASSPGGRYQPQH
TRBJ2-2,.,TRBV7-8,ASSSGGNTGELF
TRBJ1-1,.,TRBV7-2,ASSSHLTGWLTEAF
TRBJ1-5,.,TRBV20-1,SASADRGNDQPQH
TRBJ2-1,.,TRBV29-1,SVEETSGGFGEQF
TRBJ1-1,.,TRBV19,ATAPRGNTEAF
TRBJ1-1,.,TRBV2,ASSDRGGKGTEAF
TRBJ2-7,.,TRBV12-3/TRBV12-4,ASRTLGSYEQY
TRBJ1-2,.,TRBV6-5,ASSYSAPGDNYGYT
TRBJ1-2,.,TRBV6-5,ASSPRDRENYGYT
TRBJ2-3,.,TRBV5-6,ASSPQLGSTDTQY
TRBJ1-6,.,TRBV15,ATSLQEDNSPLH
TRBJ2-7,.,TRBV4-3,ASSRGLAGGSYEQY
TRBJ2-2,.,TRBV18,ASSGQLSNTGELF